A single sample gave rise to the 28 T cell receptor beta chains below, sequenced in a study of shared T cell receptors in the human thymus. Profiled with immunoSEQ multiplex PCR; TCRdb holds only in-frame clones, not every one. The sample has some 760,000 clones, 70% to 90% seen once. The same data also contributed to another study, on human thymus T cells.

Sequencing was done on a sample of thymocytes. The receptors here all came from a girl under three years old with a congenital heart defect.

This clone has more than one count but fewer than ten. The chain links TRBV2 to TRBJ2-7; D remains unclear. CDR3 length: 8 amino acids. V was trimmed by 10 bases and J by 11 bases, leaving 9 bases between them. The germline gives CDR1 SNHLY, CDR2 FYNNEI. CDR3 bases: TGTGCCAACAGATCGGAGTACTTC. Encoded protein: CANRSEYF.

The rearrangement links TRBV5-1 to TRBJ2-7; no clear D. V was shortened by 0 bases and J by 1 base, with 17 bases between the two germline ends. Germline CDR1 is SGHRS and CDR2 is YFSETQ. The CDR3 length is 17 residues. In DNA, the CDR3 is TGCGCCAGCAGCTTGGTTGGTCTACCCGAGCTTTCCTACGAGCAGTACTTC. Translating gives CASSLVGLPELSYEQYF.

This rearrangement joins TRBV4-3 to TRBJ1-1; weak D call: TRBD1 (5 bases). The CDR3 spans 16 residues. V was clipped by 4 bases and J by 2 bases, with 17 bases between them. Germline V lookup: CDR1 LGHNA, CDR2 YSLEER. The CDR3 protein is CASSPKNRYSNTEAFF. The CDR3 region has the DNA TGCGCCAGCAGCCCGAAGAACAGGTATTCCAACACTGAAGCTTTCTTT.

The chain carries TRBV9 and TRBJ1-1, with D possibly TRBD1 on 5 matching bases. Germline CDR1 and CDR2: SGDLS and YYNGEE. V was trimmed by 3 bases and J by 0 bases, leaving 18 bases between them. The CDR3 consists of 17 residues. Written as DNA, the CDR3 is TGTGCCAGCAGCGCCCTAGGAAGGGGTACAATGAACACTGAAGCTTTCTTT. Amino acid sequence: CASSALGRGTMNTEAFF.

This chain joins TRBV7-9 and TRBJ2-3; 10 positions match TRBD2. The trim removed 6 bases at V and 0 bases at J, leaving 9 bases unmatched. The CDR3 is 17 amino acids. Germline values: CDR1 SEHNR, CDR2 FQNEAQ (reference sequence). CDR3 sequence: CASRPSLAGTSTDTQYF. As DNA, the CDR3 is TGTGCCAGCAGACCGTCACTAGCGGGGACTAGCACAGATACGCAGTATTTT.

V is TRBV7-2 and J is TRBJ1-3, with 11 bases that match TRBD1. Per germline, CDR1 SGHTA and CDR2 FQGNSA. V trimming: 5 bases; J trimming: 4 bases; junction bases outside the gene matches: 7. The CDR3 is made up of 16 amino acids. The CDR3 loop reads CASSRTGGAAGNTIYF. Written as DNA, the CDR3 is TGTGCCAGCAGCAGGACAGGGGGCGCGGCAGGAAACACCATATATTTT.

This rearrangement joins TRBV10-3 to TRBJ2-7; possible D gene TRBD2, 5 bases. This CDR3 has 14 residues. The germline V gene encodes CDR1 ENHRY and CDR2 SYGVKD. Trimming stripped 2 bases from V and 0 bases from J, with 8 bases between. The CDR3 spells CAISERRGSYEQYF. DNA of the CDR3: TGTGCCATCAGTGAGCGCCGGGGCTCCTACGAGCAGTACTTC.

The CDR3 DNA sequence: TGTGCCAGTAGTACGTCGGACAGGGTTCATGAAAAACTGTTTTTT. The encoded protein is CASSTSDRVHEKLFF. The J gene is TRBJ1-4, the V gene TRBV19, with 8 nucleotides matching TRBD1. The CDR3 is 15 residues long. With V trimmed by 4 bases and J by 6 bases, 7 bases remained unmatched. In germline, CDR1 is LNHDA, CDR2 SQIVND (reference sequence).

In its sample, this clone was seen once. V and J are TRBV4-1 and TRBJ1-5, with TRBD1 matching over 7 bases. The CDR3 length is 19 residues. Germline V CDR1 and CDR2: MGHRA, YSYEKL. J lost 2 bases, V lost 1 base, and 14 bases had no gene match. Written as DNA, the CDR3 is TGCGCCAGCAGCCAAGTCGAACTGCAGAGGGGGCCACGCAATCAGCCCCAGCATTTT. This gives the protein CASSQVELQRGPRNQPQHF.

The chain joins TRBV12-5 to TRBJ1-2; 7 nucleotides align to TRBD1. The CDR3 sequence is 14 residues long. Per the germline V gene, CDR1 is LGHNT and CDR2 is FRNRAP. J lost 2 bases, V lost 3 bases, and 3 bases had no gene match. The CDR3, as DNA: TGTGCTAGTGGTTTAGGACAGGCAAACTATGGCTACACCTTC. Translation gives CASGLGQANYGYTF.

The chain carries TRBV27 and TRBJ1-1, with 7 nucleotides matching TRBD1. J was trimmed by 7 bases and V by 4 bases; bases with no gene match: 9. Germline CDR1 reads MNHEY; CDR2 reads SMNVEV (reference sequence). The CDR3 has 14 residues. The CDR3 nucleotides read TGTGCCAGCAGTTCCGGGACAGAGAAATTTGAAGCTTTCTTT. This codes for CASSSGTEKFEAFF.

The chain links TRBV28 to TRBJ1-1; perhaps TRBD1 as D (6 bases). Germline-derived CDR1 and CDR2 are MDHEN and SYDVKM. Trimming took off 7 bases at V and 8 bases at J, with 11 bases between the two ends. The CDR3 is made up of 11 amino acids. The DNA of the CDR3 is TGTGCCAGCACCTTTAGGGGGGAAGCTTTCTTT. Translating gives CASTFRGEAFF.

This chain uses TRBV2 with TRBJ2-7; 7 nucleotides line up with TRBD2. This CDR3 spans 17 amino acids. The V and J ends lost 4 bases and 0 bases, in that order; junction bases with no gene match: 12. Germline CDR1 is SNHLY and CDR2 is FYNNEI. The CDR3 region is CASSGGRKRGSSYEQYF. The CDR3 DNA reads TGTGCCAGCAGTGGGGGTCGAAAGCGGGGCAGCTCCTACGAGCAGTACTTC.

The chain joins TRBV4-3 to TRBJ1-2, with a weak D call TRBD1 (5 bases). Trimming removed 4 bases at V and 4 bases at J, with 19 bases between. Germline CDR1 and CDR2: LGHNA and YSLEER. CDR3 size: 16 residues. CDR3: CASSPMGPAGGYGYTF. CDR3 nucleotide sequence: TGCGCCAGCAGCCCAATGGGGCCAGCCGGGGGCTATGGCTACACCTTC.

The V and J genes are TRBV6-1 and TRBJ2-7, with D tentatively TRBD1 (5 bases). V lost 10 bases to trimming and J lost 3 bases, with 16 bases between them. Germline V gives CDR1 MNHNS, CDR2 SASEGT. CDR3 length equals 13 residues. This chain's CDR3 is CATRARVHYEQYF. DNA of the CDR3: TGTGCCACCCGGGCCAGGGTCCACTACGAGCAGTACTTC.

The chain links TRBV6-1 to TRBJ1-2; 11 positions match TRBD1. The junction had 9 bases not matched to a gene; V was cut back by 10 bases and J by 2 bases. This CDR3 spans 15 amino acids. The germline CDR1 and CDR2 sequences are MNHNS and SASEGT. CDR3 in DNA: TGTGCCACAGGGACAGGGGGTTCGATGAACTATGGCTACACCTTC. Its protein product is CATGTGGSMNYGYTF.

This clone was seen more than once but under ten times. The V call is TRBV6-1, the J call TRBJ1-1; D is ambiguous. The CDR3 runs to 11 residues. Trimming removed 6 bases from V and 10 bases from J, with 12 bases in between. The germline V gene has CDR1 MNHNS and CDR2 SASEGT. CDR3 bases: TGTGCCAGCAGGGGAGCTGGAGGAGCTTTCTTT. Translation: CASRGAGGAFF.

J is TRBJ2-7 and V is TRBV19, with TRBD1 matching 7 bases. With 9 bases clipped from V and 5 bases from J, the junction kept 10 bases outside the gene matches. CDR3 length equals 13 residues. Looked up from germline, CDR1 is LNHDA and CDR2 is SQIVND (reference sequence). In nucleotides, the CDR3 is TGTGCCAGCGGCTACAGGGGATTAGACGAGCAGTACTTC. Protein: CASGYRGLDEQYF.

The rearrangement uses TRBV28 and TRBJ2-7; TRBD2 matches at 12 bases. Germline CDR1 MDHEN, CDR2 SYDVKM. The J segment lost 4 bases and the V segment lost 10 bases, leaving 8 bases of the junction unmatched. The CDR3 spans 14 residues. CDR3 loop: CATKTSGGPYEQYF. In nucleotides, the CDR3 is TGTGCCACGAAGACTAGCGGGGGACCGTACGAGCAGTACTTC.

The chain employs TRBV18 and TRBJ1-2; D call uncertain. Per germline, CDR1 KGHSH and CDR2 LQKENI. With 2 bases removed from V and 2 bases from J, the gap between germline ends came to 9 bases. This CDR3 spans 14 amino acids. In nucleotides, the CDR3 is TGTGCCAGCTCACCAACCGGGGAGAACTATGGCTACACCTTC. Its translation: CASSPTGENYGYTF.

The chain combines TRBV7-7 with TRBJ2-3, with D perhaps matching TRBD2 (5 bases). CDR3 size: 13 residues. The germline CDR1 and CDR2 sequences are SSHAT and FNYEAQ (reference sequence). V lost 3 bases and J 5 bases, leaving 9 bases between the germline ends. The CDR3 loop reads CASSFQGGDTQYF. CDR3 coding DNA: TGTGCCAGCAGCTTCCAAGGAGGAGATACGCAGTATTTT. The entire variable domain, with the rest obtained from reference TRBV7-7 and TRBJ2-3, is as follows: GAGVSQSPRYKVTKRGQDVTLRCDPISSHATLYWYQQALGQGPEFLTYFNYEAQPDKSGLPSDRFSAERPEGSISTLTIQRTEQRDSAMYRCASSFQGGDTQYFGPGTRLTVL.

Note on this clone: The junction and the germline gene differ at one end; a read error may be behind it. The chain combines TRBV13 with TRBJ1-2; a weak D match, TRBD1 (5 bases). Germline V gene lookup returns CDR1 PRHDT and CDR2 FYEKMQ (reference sequence). The CDR3 has 15 residues. CDR3 loop: CAGSLAGREYYGYTF. CDR3 DNA sequence: TGTGCCGGCAGCTTAGCTGGCAGGGAATACTATGGCTACACCTTC.

V usage is TRBV6-1 and J usage is TRBJ1-1; D is unclear. V dropped 7 bases and J dropped 10 bases, with 13 bases sitting between them. The germline V gene has CDR1 MNHNS and CDR2 SASEGT. The CDR3 totals 11 residues. The CDR3 DNA is TGTGCCAGCATTCCAACCATGAGAGCTTTCTTT. Translated: CASIPTMRAFF.

J is TRBJ2-3 and V is TRBV4-1; D ambiguous. CDR3 length: 19 amino acids. Trimming pared 0 bases from V and 2 bases from J, leaving 21 bases between. CDR1 and CDR2 from the germline V gene are MGHRA and YSYEKL. Written as DNA, the CDR3 is TGCGCCAGCAGCCAAGACTCTATATCCTCACAAGCGAACACAGATACGCAGTATTTT. It encodes CASSQDSISSQANTDTQYF.

The chain has TRBV5-1 and TRBJ2-3; 10 nucleotides line up with TRBD2. This CDR3 comprises 18 residues. Germline assignment: CDR1 SGHRS and CDR2 YFSETQ. With 4 bases clipped from V and 0 bases from J, the junction kept 11 bases outside the gene matches. Written as DNA, the CDR3 is TGCGCCAGCAGCCATGGAAAGGAGCGGGGGGGTAGCACAGATACGCAGTATTTT. It translates to CASSHGKERGGSTDTQYF.

The chain joins TRBV5-1 to TRBJ1-2, with 7 bases identical to TRBD1. The junction had 12 bases not matched to a gene; V was cut back by 4 bases and J by 3 bases. Germline CDR1 and CDR2: SGHRS and YFSETQ. The CDR3 is 16 residues long. DNA of the CDR3: TGCGCCAGCAGCCCTGAAGGGGGCCAAATCTACTATGGCTACACCTTC. This codes for CASSPEGGQIYYGYTF.

This rearrangement joins TRBV6-5 to TRBJ1-1, with TRBD1 as a possible D gene (5 bases). Trimming removed 8 bases from V and 8 bases from J, with 12 bases in between. The CDR3 length is 11 residues. The germline V gene encodes CDR1 MNHEY and CDR2 SVGAGI. CDR3 protein: CASWGGIEAFF. CDR3 DNA: TGTGCCAGCTGGGGGGGGATAGAAGCTTTCTTT.

CDR3 protein: CASSLAFGDTEAFF. The CDR3, as DNA: TGTGCCAGCAGCTTGGCCTTCGGGGATACTGAAGCTTTCTTT. The chain couples TRBV5-8 to TRBJ1-1; D remains unclear. In germline, CDR1 is SGHTS, CDR2 YDEGEE. V lost 0 bases and J lost 5, with 11 bases in between. The CDR3 sequence is 14 residues long. The whole variable domain, filled in from reference TRBV5-8 and TRBJ1-1, reads EAGVTQSPTHLIKTRGQQATLRCSPISGHTSVYWYQQALGLGLQFLLWYDEGEERNRGNFPPRFSGRQFPNYSSELNVNALELEDSALYLCASSLAFGDTEAFFGQGTRLTVV.